This T cell receptor beta chain stems from a study of blood T cell repertoires in COVID-19. For the study at large: Nucleic acid was either cDNA or gDNA, and it came from T cells, B-cell-depleted T cells, or PBMCs.

This CDR3 region has 19 residues. CDR1 is KGHDR, CDR2 SFDVKD, per germline. V gave up 8 bases and J gave up 0 bases, with 22 bases separating them. Measured with immunoSEQ multiplex PCR; TCRdb has only the in-frame clones, and not every one. The data contain roughly 170,000 clones, 79% of them singletons. The specimen sequenced was peripheral blood. The source is a woman aged 55-70 years with COVID-19, enrolled during active disease. This chain connects TRBV24-1 to TRBJ2-6, with D possibly TRBD2 on 7 matching bases. CDR3 loop: CATTKLREGGSSGANVLTF. In DNA, the CDR3 is TGTGCCACCACCAAGCTGAGGGAGGGGGGGAGCTCTGGGGCCAACGTCCTGACTTTC.